These 23 T cell receptor beta chains were sequenced from one sample in a study of blood T cells in healthy people across ages. Primers used in a second PCR of roughly 6 to 11 cycles were a sample-barcoded 5' primer and a J-beta primer mix. Via MiXCR, TCRdb re-called the 5' RACE reads, giving one row per CDR3 protein. The sample holds some 670,000 distinct CDR3 sequences, over 40% seen once. The specimen was blood. The receptors come from a woman older than 75 in good health.

Details on this clonotype: Sequence at one end of the junction differs from germline and may be a read error. The rearrangement uses TRBV18 and TRBJ1-1; perhaps TRBD1 as D (5 bases). Germline lookup yields CDR1 KGHSH and CDR2 LQKENI. The CDR3 extends over 15 amino acids. CDR3 nucleotides: TGTGCCAGCTCACCACGGCCAGGGCCGAACGCTGAAGCTTTCTTT. Translation: CASSPRPGPNAEAFF.

The V call is TRBV20-1, the J call TRBJ2-1, with D perhaps matching TRBD2 (6 bases). Germline CDR1 and CDR2: DFQATT and SNEGSKA (reference sequence). V lost 0 bases to trimming and J lost 8 bases, with 8 bases between them. The CDR3 extends over 12 amino acids. CDR3 sequence reads: CSARDGGHEQFF. The DNA of the CDR3 is TGCAGTGCTAGAGATGGAGGGCATGAGCAGTTCTTC.

There are a few counts of this clonotype. The chain combines TRBV5-1 with TRBJ2-1, with D perhaps TRBD1 or TRBD2 (5 bases each). Germline V gene lookup returns CDR1 SGHRS and CDR2 YFSETQ. The length of the CDR3 is 15 residues. The V gene lost 0 bases and the J gene lost 7 bases, with 14 bases spanning the gap. The CDR3 here is CASSLGAGTPNEQFF. CDR3 nucleotides: TGCGCCAGCAGCTTGGGGGCCGGGACCCCAAATGAGCAGTTCTTC.

On this clonotype itself: With a much larger clone just one base away, this may be a read error. This sequence joins TRBV2 and TRBJ2-5; TRBD2 might be the D (5 bases). With 10 bases removed from V and 6 bases from J, the gap between germline ends came to 18 bases. The germline V gene encodes CDR1 SNHLY and CDR2 FYNNEI. The CDR3 is 13 residues long. CDR3 sequence: CATRKASGKTQYF. For the CDR3, the DNA is TGTGCCACCCGGAAGGCATCGGGGAAGACCCAGTACTTC. The complete variable domain, with remaining parts taken from reference TRBV2 and TRBJ2-5, reads EPEVTQTPSHQVTQMGQEVILRCVPISNHLYFYWYRQILGQKVEFLVSFYNNEISEKSEIFDDQFSVERPDGSNFTLKIRSTKLEDSAMYFCATRKASGKTQYFGPGTRLLVL.

The chain recombines TRBV6-6 with TRBJ2-7; 7 nucleotides match TRBD1. The CDR3 is made up of 15 amino acids. The germline V gene has CDR1 MNHNY and CDR2 SVGAGI (reference sequence). V lost 7 bases to trimming and J lost 0 bases; unmatched junction nucleotides: 9. The CDR3 is CASTEGQTLSYEQYF. Here the CDR3 DNA reads TGTGCCAGCACCGAGGGACAGACACTCTCCTACGAGCAGTACTTC.

The genes are TRBV9 and TRBJ1-2; tentative D call: TRBD1 (6 bases). Germline loops: CDR1 SGDLS, CDR2 YYNGEE. The germline V and J ends were trimmed by 0 bases and 5 bases, with 14 bases remaining between them. The CDR3 length is 15 residues. This chain's CDR3 is CASSVEGPTGYGYTF. In nucleotides, the CDR3 is TGTGCCAGCAGCGTAGAAGGCCCAACAGGGTATGGCTACACCTTC.

Turning to this clonotype: This may be a read error, as it is one base from a much larger clone. The rearrangement joins TRBV3-1 to TRBJ2-1; no clear D. The J call may be wrong; the DNA end is better matched by TRBJ2-7. Per germline, CDR1 LGHDT and CDR2 YNNKEL (reference sequence). This CDR3 is 15 amino acids long. In DNA, the CDR3 is TGTGCCAGCAGCCAAGCCAGGCGCTCCTACAATGAGCAGTACTTC. This encodes CASSQARRSYNEQYF.

The J gene is TRBJ1-4, the V gene TRBV4-1; tentatively, D is TRBD1 (6 bases). CDR1 is MGHRA and CDR2 is YSYEKL in the germline V gene. The CDR3 covers 16 residues. The V end was cut by 3 bases, the J end by 4 bases, with 15 bases between. CDR3 sequence: CASSQFTEGGNEKLFF. CDR3 in DNA: TGCGCCAGCAGCCAGTTCACGGAGGGGGGTAATGAAAAACTGTTTTTT.

The chain uses TRBV25-1 and TRBJ1-2; D is perhaps TRBD1 (6 bases). Germline CDR1 is MGHDK and CDR2 is SYGVNS. This CDR3 has 14 amino acids. Trimming shortened V by 4 bases and J by 3 bases, and 12 bases separated the two germline ends. The CDR3 spells CASSGGGGDYGYTF. DNA of the CDR3: TGTGCCAGCAGTGGAGGAGGGGGTGACTATGGCTACACCTTC.

This clonotype was recorded many times. V gene TRBV29-1 combines with J gene TRBJ2-1; weak D call: TRBD2 (7 bases). The CDR3 totals 11 residues. Germline lookup yields CDR1 SQVTM and CDR2 ANQGSEA. Trimming took off 3 bases at V and 11 bases at J, with 11 bases between the two ends. The CDR3 reads CSVEGGHKQFF. CDR3 bases: TGCAGCGTTGAGGGGGGGCATAAGCAGTTCTTC.

This clonotype was counted only a few times. V is TRBV5-1 and J is TRBJ2-5; D may match TRBD1 or TRBD2 (5 bases each). The V and J ends lost 7 bases and 4 bases respectively, with 11 bases between them. The germline V gene encodes CDR1 SGHRS and CDR2 YFSETQ. The CDR3 contains 12 residues. CDR3 bases: TGCGCCAGCCGGGGCCCAATAGAGACCCAGTACTTC. This codes for CASRGPIETQYF.

This rearrangement joins TRBV28 to TRBJ1-1, with D possibly TRBD1 on 6 matching bases. Between the trimmed V and J ends, which lost 5 bases and 3 bases, there was a span of 13 bases. CDR3 length equals 14 residues. Germline CDR1 is MDHEN and CDR2 is SYDVKM. CDR3 in amino acids: CASSPPGEYTEAFF. The CDR3, as DNA: TGTGCCAGCAGTCCCCCAGGGGAATACACTGAAGCTTTCTTT.

This clonotype showed up just a few times. This chain links TRBV6-4 with TRBJ2-3; weak D call: TRBD2 (6 bases). Germline values: CDR1 MRHNA, CDR2 SNTAGT. V lost 6 bases to trimming and J lost 2 bases, with 9 bases between them. This CDR3 is built from 13 residues. The CDR3 DNA reads TGTGCCAGCAGCGGGGGAGACACAGATACGCAGTATTTT. Its protein is CASSGGDTDTQYF.

This chain connects TRBV2 to TRBJ2-2; D ambiguous. There are 12 residues in the CDR3. V lost 8 bases and J lost 6, with 10 bases in between. Germline lookup yields CDR1 SNHLY and CDR2 FYNNEI. The DNA of the CDR3 is TGTGCCAGCCTATTCGAGGCCGGGGAGCTGTTTTTT. This codes for CASLFEAGELFF. The full variable domain, rest sourced from reference TRBV2 and TRBJ2-2, is EPEVTQTPSHQVTQMGQEVILRCVPISNHLYFYWYRQILGQKVEFLVSFYNNEISEKSEIFDDQFSVERPDGSNFTLKIRSTKLEDSAMYFCASLFEAGELFFGEGSRLTVL.

This chain joins TRBV7-2 and TRBJ2-5; no firm D call. V was clipped by 4 bases and J by 0 bases, with 6 bases between them. The CDR3 totals 13 residues. The germline CDR1 and CDR2 sequences are SGHTA and FQGNSA. Here the CDR3 DNA reads TGTGCCAGCAGCTCCACGTACCAAGAGACCCAGTACTTC. Translation gives CASSSTYQETQYF.

A few counts support this clonotype. The chain uses TRBV29-1 and TRBJ2-5; 8 positions match TRBD1. The CDR3 contains 12 residues. The germline V gene has CDR1 SQVTM and CDR2 ANQGSEA. J gave up 2 bases and V 7 bases, and 3 bases lay outside the gene matches. CDR3 in amino acids: CSAWDRQETQYF. CDR3 nucleotide sequence: TGCAGCGCCTGGGACAGGCAAGAGACCCAGTACTTC.

This clonotype occurred many times. V and J are TRBV9 and TRBJ2-1, with 8 bases lining up with TRBD2. The CDR3 is 16 residues long. The V gene end was trimmed by 2 bases and the J gene end by 0 bases; junction bases not matched to a gene: 4. Germline CDR1 SGDLS, CDR2 YYNGEE. The CDR3 region is CASSVLSGSSYNEQFF. CDR3 sequence (DNA): TGTGCCAGCAGCGTCTTGAGCGGGAGCTCCTACAATGAGCAGTTCTTC.

The V call is TRBV9, the J call TRBJ2-3; no definite D call. V was shortened by 0 bases and J by 4 bases, with 12 bases between the two germline ends. The CDR3 is 15 residues long. The germline V gene encodes CDR1 SGDLS and CDR2 YYNGEE. The CDR3, as DNA: TGTGCCAGCAGCGTAGGTGGTGGCTTCGCAGATACGCAGTATTTT. It codes for CASSVGGGFADTQYF.

This chain joins TRBV4-2 and TRBJ2-7; 7 bases are a match to TRBD1. Germline V gene lookup returns CDR1 LGHNA and CDR2 YNFKEQ. The J segment lost 3 bases and the V segment lost 4 bases, leaving 3 bases of the junction unmatched. CDR3 length equals 13 residues. CDR3 protein: CASSPGTDYEQYF. The CDR3 region has the DNA TGTGCCAGCAGCCCAGGGACAGACTACGAGCAGTACTTC.

The V call is TRBV30, the J call TRBJ2-1; perhaps TRBD2 as D (5 bases). This CDR3 has 14 amino acids. Germline lookup yields CDR1 GTSNPN and CDR2 SVGIG (reference sequence). The V end lost 5 bases, the J end lost 4 bases, and 15 bases lay between the germline ends. The CDR3 here is CAWAPDYIYNEQFF. CDR3 coding DNA: TGTGCCTGGGCACCTGACTATATTTACAATGAGCAGTTCTTC.

Only a few counts were recorded for this clonotype. J is TRBJ2-7 and V is TRBV7-6, with 13 bases that match TRBD2. Germline trimming cut 4 bases from V and 7 bases from J; bases unmatched to any gene: 10. The CDR3 is 16 amino acids. CDR1 is SGHVS, CDR2 FNYEAQ, per germline. CDR3 region: CASSSRVTSGGNEQYF. CDR3 in DNA: TGTGCCAGCAGCTCTAGGGTGACTAGCGGGGGGAATGAGCAGTACTTC.

The chain carries TRBV7-7 and TRBJ2-3, with D perhaps matching TRBD2 (5 bases). With 2 bases removed from V and 5 bases from J, the gap between germline ends came to 11 bases. CDR1 is SSHAT, CDR2 FNYEAQ, per germline (reference sequence). This CDR3 spans 14 amino acids. The CDR3 loop reads CASSLNLAGDTQYF. CDR3 nucleotides: TGTGCCAGCAGCTTAAACTTGGCGGGAGATACGCAGTATTTT.

Details on this clonotype: A much larger clone is a single base away; this may be a read error. V gene TRBV25-1 combines with J gene TRBJ2-5; D is undetermined. The end of the DNA is better explained by TRBJ2-7, so the J call may be wrong. Germline V gene data show CDR1 as MGHDK and CDR2 as SYGVNS. The CDR3 is 13 residues long. This CDR3 reads CASSEPLVPEQYF. The CDR3, as DNA: TGTGCCAGCAGTGAACCTCTTGTCCCCGAGCAGTACTTC.